The 24 T cell receptor beta chains given below trace back to one sample, sequenced in a study of blood T cell repertoires in COVID-19. Sequencing was performed with immunoSEQ multiplex PCR; in TCRdb, only in-frame clones are kept and a portion is missing. The repertoire has 360,000 or so clones, almost 90% of them found once; the top ten carry approximately 1%. Sequencing was carried out using PBMCs or T cells enriched from blood (not recorded which). These receptors all stem from a woman between 25 and 40 years old who had been exposed to COVID-19.

This rearrangement joins TRBV27 to TRBJ1-5; maybe TRBD1 (6 bases). Germline CDR1 reads MNHEY; CDR2 reads SMNVEV (reference sequence). V lost 5 bases and J lost 2, with 13 bases in between. The CDR3 totals 15 residues. The CDR3 reads CASSPTGLRNQPQHF. The CDR3 region has the DNA TGTGCCAGCAGTCCTACAGGGTTGCGCAATCAGCCCCAGCATTTT.

The chain joins TRBV7-3 to TRBJ1-3; no clear D. The CDR3 covers 16 residues. Per the germline V gene, CDR1 is SGHTA and CDR2 is FQGTGA. Trimming cost V 2 bases and J 4 bases, with 15 bases left between them. CDR3 in amino acids: CASSLEAPRSGNTIYF. The CDR3 DNA reads TGTGCCAGCAGCTTAGAGGCCCCGCGTTCGGGAAACACCATATATTTT. Variable domain in full (rest from reference TRBV7-3 and TRBJ1-3): GAGVSQTPSNKVTEKGKYVELRCDPISGHTALYWYRQSLGQGPEFLIYFQGTGAADDSGLPNDRFFAVRPEGSVSTLKIQRTERGDSAVYLCASSLEAPRSGNTIYFGEGSWLTVV.

This clone was seen just once. The chain couples TRBV5-5 to TRBJ1-6; 9 bases fit TRBD1. With 5 bases clipped from V and 7 bases from J, the junction kept 7 bases outside the gene matches. From germline, CDR1 is SGHKS and CDR2 YYEKEE (reference sequence). CDR3 size: 15 residues. CDR3 amino acids: CASRSGTGQNSPLHF. As DNA, the CDR3 is TGTGCCAGCAGGTCCGGGACAGGGCAAAATTCACCCCTCCACTTT.

A note on this clone: The sample contains more than one DNA sequence encoding this CDR3. CDR3 bases: TGCAGCGTTGGATCGACTTACTACGAGCAGTACTTC. It translates to CSVGSTYYEQYF. This chain connects TRBV29-1 to TRBJ2-7; no clear D. The CDR3 length is 12 residues. Trimming removed 4 bases at V and 3 bases at J, with 10 bases between. The germline CDR1 and CDR2 sequences are SQVTM and ANQGSEA.

The rearrangement uses TRBV7-9 and TRBJ2-7; 14 nucleotides match TRBD2. This CDR3 has 17 residues. With 5 bases clipped from V and 4 bases from J, the junction kept 10 bases outside the gene matches. From germline, CDR1 is SEHNR and CDR2 FQNEAQ (reference sequence). CDR3 amino acids: CASSPGTSGSGAYEQYF. The CDR3, as DNA: TGTGCCAGCAGCCCAGGGACTAGCGGGAGCGGAGCTTACGAGCAGTACTTC.

This chain links TRBV7-9 with TRBJ2-3, with TRBD1 identical over 9 bases. V trimming: 3 bases; J trimming: 7 bases; junction bases outside the gene matches: 8. CDR3 size: 15 residues. Germline V gene data show CDR1 as SEHNR and CDR2 as FQNEAQ (reference sequence). This chain's CDR3 is CASSLDRGAEYTQYF. The CDR3 DNA is TGTGCCAGCAGCTTGGACAGGGGAGCCGAATATACGCAGTATTTT.

V gene TRBV5-4 combines with J gene TRBJ2-7; weak D call: TRBD1 (6 bases). Per germline, CDR1 SGHNT and CDR2 YYREEE (reference sequence). The CDR3 has 15 amino acids. With 0 bases removed from V and 3 bases from J, the gap between germline ends came to 13 bases. This chain's CDR3 is CASSLDQGSYYEQYF. The CDR3 nucleotides are TGTGCCAGCAGCTTGGATCAGGGGTCATACTACGAGCAGTACTTC.

The CDR3 loop reads CASSPPTGRIRVLEQYF. As DNA, the CDR3 is TGTGCCAGCAGTCCCCCGACAGGGAGGATAAGGGTTCTCGAGCAGTACTTC. The V call is TRBV28, the J call TRBJ2-7; D possibly corresponds to TRBD1 (7 bases). Germline assignment: CDR1 MDHEN and CDR2 SYDVKM. This CDR3 is built from 17 residues. Between the trimmed V and J ends, which lost 5 bases and 6 bases, there was a span of 26 bases.

This clone has just one count. J is TRBJ1-6 and V is TRBV18; TRBD1 matches 10 bases. The germline CDR1 and CDR2 sequences are KGHSH and LQKENI. V was pared by 6 bases and J by 6 bases, with 2 bases of the junction left unmatched. The CDR3 runs to 14 residues. Written as DNA, the CDR3 is TGTGCCAGCTCCCGGGACAGGGGTAATTCACCCCTCCACTTT. Translated: CASSRDRGNSPLHF.

V and J are TRBV5-8 and TRBJ2-1; 9 bases match TRBD2. The CDR3 runs 17 residues. Germline V CDR1 and CDR2: SGHTS, YDEGEE. The J segment lost 9 bases and the V segment lost 4 bases, leaving 17 bases of the junction unmatched. The DNA of the CDR3 is TGTGCCAGCAGCCGAAAACAGGCCCTAGCGGGATTTGTTGAGCAGTTCTTC. It specifies CASSRKQALAGFVEQFF.

This chain links TRBV7-8 with TRBJ2-4, with TRBD2 matching 10 bases. This CDR3 region has 16 residues. With 5 bases clipped from V and 5 bases from J, the junction kept 9 bases outside the gene matches. Germline CDR1 reads SGHVS; CDR2 reads FQNEAQ. CDR3 coding DNA: TGTGCCAGCAGCCCCGGACTAGCGGAAATGGAAAACATTCAGTACTTC. Translation: CASSPGLAEMENIQYF.

The chain is built from TRBV28 and TRBJ1-3; D is ambiguous. Per germline, CDR1 MDHEN and CDR2 SYDVKM. This CDR3 has 14 residues. Trimming left V 8 bases short and J 8 bases short, with 19 bases between. The DNA for the CDR3 is TGTGCCAGCGCACCTGAATGGAGGTTAGACACCATATATTTT. This translates into CASAPEWRLDTIYF.

V usage is TRBV4-2 and J usage is TRBJ2-7; unclear D gene. This CDR3 region has 13 residues. V was shortened by 4 bases and J by 3 bases, with 10 bases between the two germline ends. Germline CDR1 reads LGHNA; CDR2 reads YNFKEQ. The CDR3 DNA reads as TGTGCCAGCAGCCCAACGCAGAACTACGAGCAGTACTTC. Protein product: CASSPTQNYEQYF.

V and J are TRBV4-2 and TRBJ2-1, with TRBD2 matching over 9 bases. The germline CDR1 and CDR2 sequences are LGHNA and YNFKEQ. This CDR3 comprises 16 residues. J lost 14 bases, V lost 1 base, and 15 bases had no gene match. CDR3 coding DNA: TGTGCCAGCAGCCAAGTAGGGGAACTAGCGGGTCGGGCCGAGTTCTTC. Translation gives CASSQVGELAGRAEFF.

This CDR3 reads CASSLFGGPNIQYF. The CDR3 DNA sequence: TGTGCCAGCAGCCTCTTCGGGGGGCCGAACATTCAGTACTTC. This sequence joins TRBV14 and TRBJ2-4; the D gene is possibly TRBD2 (7 bases). Trimming cost V 4 bases and J 7 bases, with 14 bases left between them. Germline values: CDR1 SGHDN, CDR2 FVKESK. This CDR3 contains 14 residues.

This chain connects TRBV28 to TRBJ1-1, with a weak D call TRBD1 (5 bases). The CDR3 has 13 residues. Trimming took off 7 bases at V and 6 bases at J, with 15 bases between the two ends. CDR1 and CDR2 (germline): MDHEN, SYDVKM. This chain's CDR3 is CASNTQGGAEAFF. The CDR3 DNA sequence: TGTGCCAGCAACACCCAGGGTGGTGCTGAAGCTTTCTTT.

This clone was seen just once. V is TRBV28 and J is TRBJ1-5, with D unresolved. The CDR3 runs 17 residues. Per germline, CDR1 MDHEN and CDR2 SYDVKM. The ends were cut back, 6 bases at V and 0 bases at J, with 18 bases in the middle. For the CDR3, the DNA is TGTGCCAGCAGCCTTCTTCCAGATTACCATAGCAATCAGCCCCAGCATTTT. Its protein is CASSLLPDYHSNQPQHF.

V gene TRBV27 combines with J gene TRBJ2-1; 7 nucleotides agree with TRBD1. CDR1 and CDR2 (germline): MNHEY, SMNVEV (reference sequence). The V gene end was trimmed by 1 base and the J gene end by 7 bases; junction bases not matched to a gene: 13. The CDR3 is made up of 17 amino acids. The DNA for the CDR3 is TGTGCCAGCAGTTTATGGCCCCTTGACAGGGAGCAGAATGAGCAGTTCTTC. This sequence encodes CASSLWPLDREQNEQFF.

This chain connects TRBV28 to TRBJ1-1; 7 bases agree with TRBD1. With V trimmed by 2 bases and J by 8 bases, 2 bases remained unmatched. Germline assignment: CDR1 MDHEN and CDR2 SYDVKM. The CDR3 consists of 12 residues. The chain's CDR3 is CASSLKGGEAFF. The CDR3 bases are TGTGCCAGCAGTTTAAAAGGGGGCGAAGCTTTCTTT.

The V gene is TRBV5-1, the J gene TRBJ1-4; no clear D. The ends were cut back, 0 bases at V and 5 bases at J, with 5 bases in the middle. The CDR3 covers 13 residues. Germline loops: CDR1 SGHRS, CDR2 YFSETQ. The chain's CDR3 is CASSLDGNEKLFF. The CDR3 coding sequence is TGCGCCAGCAGCTTGGACGGGAATGAAAAACTGTTTTTT.

The gene calls are TRBV7-9 and TRBJ1-2; D is perhaps TRBD1 (6 bases). Germline CDR1 is SEHNR and CDR2 is FQNEAQ (reference sequence). V was cut by 1 base and J by 0 bases, with 15 bases left in between. The CDR3 covers 17 residues. This chain's CDR3 is CASSLGEGGQPNYGYTF. The CDR3, as DNA: TGTGCCAGCAGCTTAGGGGAGGGAGGACAGCCTAACTATGGCTACACCTTC.

This rearrangement joins TRBV5-4 to TRBJ2-1; TRBD2 matches 7 bases. CDR3 length equals 15 residues. Germline V gene data show CDR1 as SGHNT and CDR2 as YYREEE (reference sequence). V trimming: 3 bases; J trimming: 7 bases; junction bases outside the gene matches: 10. This CDR3 is CASSSSGTIGNEQFF. For the CDR3, the DNA is TGTGCCAGCAGCTCCTCCGGGACTATCGGTAATGAGCAGTTCTTC.

This chain connects TRBV27 to TRBJ1-1; D ambiguous. Germline V gene sequence: CDR1 MNHEY, CDR2 SMNVEV (reference sequence). Trimming removed 3 bases at V and 1 base at J, with 6 bases between. The CDR3 loop spans 13 amino acids. For the CDR3, the DNA is TGTGCCAGCAGTTTTTTCAGGAACACTGAAGCTTTCTTT. This gives the protein CASSFFRNTEAFF.

CDR3 sequence: CASSLFGGVGYEQYF. Here the CDR3 DNA reads TGTGCCAGCAGTTTATTTGGCGGGGTAGGCTACGAGCAGTACTTC. The V call is TRBV27, the J call TRBJ2-7; weak D call: TRBD2 (6 bases). Trimming took 1 base from V and 3 from J, leaving 13 bases between them. This CDR3 comprises 15 residues. Germline assignment: CDR1 MNHEY and CDR2 SMNVEV (reference sequence).